This T cell receptor beta chain was found in a study of cytomegalovirus exposure and HLA in healthy donors. The germline CDR1 and CDR2 sequences are SEHNR and FQNEAQ (reference sequence). The V and J ends lost 5 bases and 7 bases, in that order; junction bases with no gene match: 5. The CDR3 has 14 residues. Study results and limitations: Sequences of the TCR beta chain were said to predict the HLA-A and HLA-B alleles of most subjects accurately. Association of a missense DCLRE1C variant with TCR beta V- and J-gene trimming was reported in a later analysis. It was confirmed in vitro that a few of the CMV-associated chains were specific for CMV antigens.

PCR used 60 Vbeta primers and 13 Jbeta primers. Generated by immunoSEQ multiplex PCR, the TCRdb table keeps only in-frame clones and is missing some. The sample has 60,000 to 75,000 clones, around 78% seen once. Comments on this clone: Its specificity is not known.

The chain has TRBV7-9 and TRBJ1-6; 7 nucleotides agree with TRBD1. This sequence was found in a man aged 18-30 years in good health and CMV-seropositive. The sample consisted of PBMCs. The CDR3 nucleotides are TGTGCCAGCAGCCGGGACAGCATCAATTCACCCCTCCACTTT. This codes for CASSRDSINSPLHF.